The following is a T cell receptor (beta chain) sequence with its context. Its target is not known. The observed sequence ends 3 residues before the CDR3 terminus, with the missing tail filled in from the germline J gene. Germline-derived CDR1 and CDR2 are SGHRS and YFSETQ. This CDR3 comprises 12 residues. Trimming cost V 3 bases and J 7 bases; bases outside gene matches: 2. These data originate in a study of T cell clonality in common variable immunodeficiency. Points from the study as a whole: Links between repertoire features and CVID complications were heterogeneity-limited. Common variable immunodeficiency TCR beta sequences reportedly had fewer deletions and N-nucleotide insertions.

All CVID subjects were on immunoglobulin replacement for at least one year. This table comes from immunoSEQ multiplex PCR, and its TCRdb copy is limited to in-frame clones, with some not included. The sample includes fewer than 25,000 clones, none of them occurring once. This TCR derives from a human donor with common variable immunodeficiency. The sequencing input was peripheral blood mononuclear cells. The chain couples TRBV5-1 to TRBJ1-2, with 8 nucleotides matching TRBD1. CDR3 loop: CASSSQGVGYTF. The CDR3 bases that were read are TGCGCCAGCAGCTCACAGGGGGTTGGC.